This T cell receptor (beta chain) came from a study of shared clonotypes between healthy human individuals. Profiled with immunoSEQ multiplex PCR; TCRdb holds only in-frame clones, not every one. This sample carries fewer than 2.5 million clones, approximately 94% of them seen once, and the ten largest clones take 0.36%. Looked up from germline, CDR1 is KGHSH and CDR2 is LQKENI. This CDR3 is built from 14 residues. V was cut by 3 bases and J by 1 base, with 9 bases left in between. The chain combines TRBV18 with TRBJ1-2, with D unresolved. Material for sequencing was naive CD4+ T cells from PBMCs. Sample subset: CD45RA+ positively selected. The receptor's source is a young man in good health. Some clones in this sample may be carry-over from other donors' samples. The CDR3 nucleotides are TGTGCCAGCTCACCGACGGAACTTAACTATGGCTACACCTTC. Its protein product is CASSPTELNYGYTF.